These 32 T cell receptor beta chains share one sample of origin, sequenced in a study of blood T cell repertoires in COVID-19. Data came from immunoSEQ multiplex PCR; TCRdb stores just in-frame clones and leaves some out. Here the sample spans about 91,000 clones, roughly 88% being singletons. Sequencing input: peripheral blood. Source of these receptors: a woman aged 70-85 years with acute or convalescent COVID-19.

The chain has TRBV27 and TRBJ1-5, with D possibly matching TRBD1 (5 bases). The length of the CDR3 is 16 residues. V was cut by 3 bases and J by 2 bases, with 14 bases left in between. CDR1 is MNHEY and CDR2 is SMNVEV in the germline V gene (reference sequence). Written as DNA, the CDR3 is TGTGCCAGCAGTTTGGGAACCCAGGGTGGCAATCAGCCCCAGCATTTT. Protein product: CASSLGTQGGNQPQHF.

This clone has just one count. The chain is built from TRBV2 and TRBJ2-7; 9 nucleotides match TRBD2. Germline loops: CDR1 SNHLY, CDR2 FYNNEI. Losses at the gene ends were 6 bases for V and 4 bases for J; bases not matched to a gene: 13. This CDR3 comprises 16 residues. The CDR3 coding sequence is TGTGCCAGCAGCTCCACGCGGGGGAGCGGGGGGTACGAGCAGTACTTC. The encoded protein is CASSSTRGSGGYEQYF.

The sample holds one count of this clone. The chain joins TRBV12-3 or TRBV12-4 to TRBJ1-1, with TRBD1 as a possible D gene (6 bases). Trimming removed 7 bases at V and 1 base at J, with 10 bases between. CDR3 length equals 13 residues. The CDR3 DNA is TGTGCCAGCATCAGGACAGCGAACACTGAAGCTTTCTTT. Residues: CASIRTANTEAFF.

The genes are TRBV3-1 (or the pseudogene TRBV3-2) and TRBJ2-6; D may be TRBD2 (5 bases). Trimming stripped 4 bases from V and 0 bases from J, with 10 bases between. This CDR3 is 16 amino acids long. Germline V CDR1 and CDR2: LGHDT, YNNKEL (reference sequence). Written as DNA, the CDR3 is TGTGCCAGCAGCCTCACGGGATACTCTGGGGCCAACGTCCTGACTTTC. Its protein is CASSLTGYSGANVLTF.

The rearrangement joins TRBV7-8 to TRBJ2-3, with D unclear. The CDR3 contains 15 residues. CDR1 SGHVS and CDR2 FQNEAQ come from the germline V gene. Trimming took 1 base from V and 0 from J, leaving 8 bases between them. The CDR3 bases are TGTGCCAGCAGCTTAGATTTCTCTAGCACAGATACGCAGTATTTT. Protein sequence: CASSLDFSSTDTQYF.

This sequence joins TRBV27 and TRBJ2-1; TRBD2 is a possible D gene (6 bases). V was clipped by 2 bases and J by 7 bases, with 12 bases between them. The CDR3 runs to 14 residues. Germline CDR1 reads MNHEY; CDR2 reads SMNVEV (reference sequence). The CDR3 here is CASSLAGRRNEQFF. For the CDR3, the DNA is TGTGCCAGCAGTTTAGCGGGAAGGAGGAATGAGCAGTTCTTC.

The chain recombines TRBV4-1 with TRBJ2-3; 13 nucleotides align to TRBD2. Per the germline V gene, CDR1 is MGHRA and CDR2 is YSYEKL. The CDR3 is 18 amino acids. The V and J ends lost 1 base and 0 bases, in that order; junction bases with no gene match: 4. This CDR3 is CASSQVSTSGGSTDTQYF. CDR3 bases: TGCGCCAGCAGCCAAGTTTCGACTAGCGGGGGGAGCACAGATACGCAGTATTTT.

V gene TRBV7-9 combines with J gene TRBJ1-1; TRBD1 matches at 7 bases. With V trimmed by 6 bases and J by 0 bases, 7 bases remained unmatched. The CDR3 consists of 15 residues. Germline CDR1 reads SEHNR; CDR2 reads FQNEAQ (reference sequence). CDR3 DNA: TGTGCCAGCAGTCGGGACAGAATTATGAACACTGAAGCTTTCTTT. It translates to CASSRDRIMNTEAFF.

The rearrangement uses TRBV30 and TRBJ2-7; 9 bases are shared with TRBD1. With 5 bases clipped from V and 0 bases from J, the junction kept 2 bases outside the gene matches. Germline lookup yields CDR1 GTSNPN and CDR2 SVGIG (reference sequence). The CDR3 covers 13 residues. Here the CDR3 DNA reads TGTGCCTGGCAGGGACAGGGCTCCTACGAGCAGTACTTC. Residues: CAWQGQGSYEQYF.

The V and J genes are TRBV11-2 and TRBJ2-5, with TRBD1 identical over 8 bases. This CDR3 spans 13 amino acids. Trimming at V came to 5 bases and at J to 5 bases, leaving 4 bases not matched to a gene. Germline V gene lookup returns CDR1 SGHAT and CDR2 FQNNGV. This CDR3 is CASSTDRAETQYF. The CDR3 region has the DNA TGTGCCAGCAGCACGGACAGGGCCGAGACCCAGTACTTC. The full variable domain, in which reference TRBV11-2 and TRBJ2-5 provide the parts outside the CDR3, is EAGVAQSPRYKIIEKRQSVAFWCNPISGHATLYWYQQILGQGPKLLIQFQNNGVVDDSQLPKDRFSAERLKGVDSTLKIQPAKLEDSAVYLCASSTDRAETQYFGPGTRLLVL.

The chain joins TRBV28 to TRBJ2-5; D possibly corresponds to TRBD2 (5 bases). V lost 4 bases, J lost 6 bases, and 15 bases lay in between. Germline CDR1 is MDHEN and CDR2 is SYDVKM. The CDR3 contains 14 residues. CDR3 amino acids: CASSSILVLKTQYF. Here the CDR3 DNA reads TGTGCCAGCAGTTCCATACTAGTCTTGAAGACCCAGTACTTC. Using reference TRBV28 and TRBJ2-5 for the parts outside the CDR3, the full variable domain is DVKVTQSSRYLVKRTGEKVFLECVQDMDHENMFWYRQDPGLGLRLIYFSYDVKMKEKGDIPEGYSVSREKKERFSLILESASTNQTSMYLCASSSILVLKTQYFGPGTRLLVL.

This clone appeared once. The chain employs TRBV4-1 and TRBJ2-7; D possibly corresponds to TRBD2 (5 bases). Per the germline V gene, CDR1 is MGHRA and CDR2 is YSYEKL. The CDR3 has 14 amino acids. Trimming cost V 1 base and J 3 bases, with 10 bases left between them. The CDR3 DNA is TGCGCCAGCAGCCAAGGGACTGTAGACTACGAGCAGTACTTC. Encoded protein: CASSQGTVDYEQYF.

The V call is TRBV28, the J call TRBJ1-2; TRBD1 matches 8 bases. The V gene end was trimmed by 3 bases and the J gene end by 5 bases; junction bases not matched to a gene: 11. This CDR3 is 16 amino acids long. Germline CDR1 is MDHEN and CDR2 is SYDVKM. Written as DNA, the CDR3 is TGTGCCAGCAGTTTTCCTGTGGGACAGGATTCATATGGCTACACCTTC. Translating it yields CASSFPVGQDSYGYTF.

CDR3 sequence reads: CASRLTGLGTGELFF. In nucleotides, the CDR3 is TGTGCCAGCAGACTGACAGGGCTCGGCACCGGGGAGCTGTTTTTT. This rearrangement joins TRBV3-1 (or the pseudogene TRBV3-2) to TRBJ2-2; 7 nucleotides match TRBD1. The CDR3 extends over 15 amino acids. The ends lost 6 bases at V and 4 bases at J; junction bases unmatched: 8. CDR1 LGHDT and CDR2 YNNKEL come from the germline V gene (reference sequence).

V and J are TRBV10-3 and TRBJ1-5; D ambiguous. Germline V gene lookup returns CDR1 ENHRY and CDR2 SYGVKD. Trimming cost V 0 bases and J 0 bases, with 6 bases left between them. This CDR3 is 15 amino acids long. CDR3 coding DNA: TGTGCCATCAGTGAGTCGTTAGTTAGCAATCAGCCCCAGCATTTT. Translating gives CAISESLVSNQPQHF.

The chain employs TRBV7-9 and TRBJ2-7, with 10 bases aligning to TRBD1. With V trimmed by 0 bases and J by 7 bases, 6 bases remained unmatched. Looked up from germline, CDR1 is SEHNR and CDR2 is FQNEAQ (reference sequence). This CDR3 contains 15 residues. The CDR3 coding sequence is TGTGCCAGCAGCTTAGCAGGGACAGGGGCTGATGAGCAGTACTTC. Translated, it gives CASSLAGTGADEQYF.

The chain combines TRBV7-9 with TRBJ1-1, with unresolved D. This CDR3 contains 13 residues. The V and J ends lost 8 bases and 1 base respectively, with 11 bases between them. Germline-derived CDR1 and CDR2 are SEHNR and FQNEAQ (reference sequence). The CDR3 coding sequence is TGTGCCAGCCGACACATAACGAACACTGAAGCTTTCTTT. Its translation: CASRHITNTEAFF.

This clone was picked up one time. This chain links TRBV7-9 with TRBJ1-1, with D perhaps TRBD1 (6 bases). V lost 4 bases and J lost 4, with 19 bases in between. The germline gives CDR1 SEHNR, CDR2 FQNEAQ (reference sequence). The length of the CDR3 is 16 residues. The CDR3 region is CASSSSVYRAGTEAFF. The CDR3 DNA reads TGTGCCAGCAGCTCCTCCGTTTACAGGGCGGGCACTGAAGCTTTCTTT.

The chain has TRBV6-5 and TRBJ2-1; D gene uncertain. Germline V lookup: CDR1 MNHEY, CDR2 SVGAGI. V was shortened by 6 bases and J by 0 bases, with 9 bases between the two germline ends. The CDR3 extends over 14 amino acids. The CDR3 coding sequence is TGTGCCAGCAGGGCATCCAGCTCCTACAATGAGCAGTTCTTC. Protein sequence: CASRASSSYNEQFF.

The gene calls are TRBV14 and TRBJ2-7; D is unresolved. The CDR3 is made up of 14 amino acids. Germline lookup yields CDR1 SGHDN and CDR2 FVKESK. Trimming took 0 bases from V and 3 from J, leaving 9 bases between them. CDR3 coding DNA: TGTGCCAGCAGCCAAGATCTCTTGCGCTACGAGCAGTACTTC. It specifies CASSQDLLRYEQYF.

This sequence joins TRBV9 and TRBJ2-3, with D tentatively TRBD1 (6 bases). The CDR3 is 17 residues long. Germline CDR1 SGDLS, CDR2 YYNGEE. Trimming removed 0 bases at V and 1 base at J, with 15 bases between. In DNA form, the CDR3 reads TGTGCCAGCAGCGTAGGCATAGTTAAGGGGGGCACAGATACGCAGTATTTT. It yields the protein CASSVGIVKGGTDTQYF.

The CDR3 loop reads CASRDYPSYEQYF. CDR3 nucleotides: TGTGCCAGTAGGGACTATCCTTCCTACGAGCAGTACTTC. The chain has TRBV28 and TRBJ2-7; 7 bases are a match to TRBD2. Germline CDR1 MDHEN, CDR2 SYDVKM. The CDR3 runs to 13 residues. V was clipped by 9 bases and J by 1 base; unmatched bases: 6. Combining the CDR3 with reference TRBV28 and TRBJ2-7 gives the whole variable domain DVKVTQSSRYLVKRTGEKVFLECVQDMDHENMFWYRQDPGLGLRLIYFSYDVKMKEKGDIPEGYSVSREKKERFSLILESASTNQTSMYLCASRDYPSYEQYFGPGTRLTVT.

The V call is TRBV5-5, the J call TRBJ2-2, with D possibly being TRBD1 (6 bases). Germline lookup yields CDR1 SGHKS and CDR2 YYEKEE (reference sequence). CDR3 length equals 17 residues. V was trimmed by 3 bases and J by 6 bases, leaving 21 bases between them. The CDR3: CASSYKLGAPQSGELFF. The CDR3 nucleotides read TGTGCCAGCAGCTATAAATTGGGGGCCCCTCAGTCCGGGGAGCTGTTTTTT.

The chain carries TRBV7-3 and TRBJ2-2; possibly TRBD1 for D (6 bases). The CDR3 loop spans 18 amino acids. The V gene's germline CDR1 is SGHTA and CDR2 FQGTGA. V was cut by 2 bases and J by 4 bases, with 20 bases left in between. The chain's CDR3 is CASSLDGQRVLSTGELFF. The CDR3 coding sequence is TGTGCCAGCAGCTTAGATGGACAGAGGGTGTTGAGCACCGGGGAGCTGTTTTTT.

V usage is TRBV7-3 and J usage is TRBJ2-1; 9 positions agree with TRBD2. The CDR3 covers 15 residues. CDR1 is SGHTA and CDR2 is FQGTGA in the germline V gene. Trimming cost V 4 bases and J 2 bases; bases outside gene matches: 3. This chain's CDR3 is CASSYSGSPYNEQFF. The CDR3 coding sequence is TGTGCCAGCAGCTATAGCGGGAGCCCCTACAATGAGCAGTTCTTC.

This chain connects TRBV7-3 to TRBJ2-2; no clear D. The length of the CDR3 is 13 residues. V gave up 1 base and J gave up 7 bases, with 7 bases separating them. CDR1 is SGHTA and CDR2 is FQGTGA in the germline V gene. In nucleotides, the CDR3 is TGTGCCAGCAGCTTAAGGAGCAACGGGGAGCTGTTTTTT. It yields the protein CASSLRSNGELFF.

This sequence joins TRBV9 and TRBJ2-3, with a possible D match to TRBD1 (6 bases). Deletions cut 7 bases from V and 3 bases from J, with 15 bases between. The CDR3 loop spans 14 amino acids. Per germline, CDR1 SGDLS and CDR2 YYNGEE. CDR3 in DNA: TGTGCCAGCGGTGCGACAGGTCTGACAGATACGCAGTATTTT. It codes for CASGATGLTDTQYF.

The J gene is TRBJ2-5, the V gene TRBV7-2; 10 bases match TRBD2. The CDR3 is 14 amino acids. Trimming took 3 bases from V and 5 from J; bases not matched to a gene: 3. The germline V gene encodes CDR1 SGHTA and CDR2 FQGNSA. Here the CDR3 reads CASSFGLAEETQYF. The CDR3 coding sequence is TGTGCCAGCAGCTTCGGACTAGCGGAGGAGACCCAGTACTTC. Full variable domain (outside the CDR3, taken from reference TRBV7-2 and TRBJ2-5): GAGVSQSPSNKVTEKGKDVELRCDPISGHTALYWYRQSLGQGLEFLIYFQGNSAPDKSGLPSDRFSAERTGGSVSTLTIQRTQQEDSAVYLCASSFGLAEETQYFGPGTRLLVL.

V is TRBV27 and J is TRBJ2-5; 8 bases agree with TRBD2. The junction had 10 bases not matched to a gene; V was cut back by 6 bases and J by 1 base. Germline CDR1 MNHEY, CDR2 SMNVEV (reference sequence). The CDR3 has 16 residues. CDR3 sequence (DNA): TGTGCCAGCAGCACCATAGCGGGGAGGGGCCAAGAGACCCAGTACTTC. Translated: CASSTIAGRGQETQYF.

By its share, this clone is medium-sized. CDR3 region: CATSREAGVKDEQYF. Here the CDR3 DNA reads TGTGCCACCAGCAGAGAGGCGGGAGTTAAGGACGAGCAGTACTTC. The chain combines TRBV15 with TRBJ2-7; 7 nucleotides line up with TRBD2. This CDR3 has 15 amino acids. Per the germline V gene, CDR1 is LNHNV and CDR2 is YYDKDF (reference sequence). The trim removed 0 bases at V and 5 bases at J, leaving 7 bases unmatched. The full variable domain, completed using reference TRBV15 and TRBJ2-7, is DAMVIQNPRYQVTQFGKPVTLSCSQTLNHNVMYWYQQKSSQAPKLLFHYYDKDFNNEADTPDNFQSRRPNTSFCFLDIRSPGLGDTAMYLCATSREAGVKDEQYFGPGTRLTVT.

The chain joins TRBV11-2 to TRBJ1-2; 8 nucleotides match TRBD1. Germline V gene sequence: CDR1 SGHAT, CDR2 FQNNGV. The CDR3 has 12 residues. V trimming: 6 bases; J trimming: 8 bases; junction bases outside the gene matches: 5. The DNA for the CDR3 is TGTGCCAGCAGTACCGGGACAGGAGGCTACACCTTC. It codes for CASSTGTGGYTF.

This CDR3 is CASSSGQGNTEAFF. The CDR3 DNA follows: TGTGCCAGCAGCTCGGGACAGGGGAATACTGAAGCTTTCTTT. The chain recombines TRBV5-6 with TRBJ1-1, with 10 positions matching TRBD1. This CDR3 is 14 amino acids long. J was trimmed by 5 bases and V by 3 bases; bases with no gene match: 4. Germline V lookup: CDR1 SGHDT, CDR2 YYEEEE.